A selection of T cell receptor beta chains follows, all from one sample in a study of shared clonotypes between healthy human individuals. Sequencing used immunoSEQ multiplex PCR; TCRdb keeps in-frame clones, though not all of them. The data show under 600,000 clones, almost 97% seen once. Sequencing used naive CD4+ T cells sorted from blood. These receptors came from a woman aged 25 to 39 in good health. CDR3s include the opening cysteine and the closing phenylalanine or tryptophan. D genes are given only for firm matches. Only some rows state a clone size, as once, few, many or a class for expanded clones.

D: .; J: TRBJ2-2; size: .; V: TRBV28; CDR3: CASTLTGELFF; DNA: TGTGCCAGCACCCTGACCGGGGAGCTGTTTTTT
D: TRBD2; J: TRBJ2-1; size: .; V: TRBV7-6; CDR3: CASSQGLAGGKFF; DNA: TGTGCCAGCAGCCAGGGACTAGCGGGAGGGAAGTTCTTC
D: .; J: TRBJ1-1; size: .; V: TRBV28; CDR3: CASSLWGEAEAFF; DNA: TGTGCCAGCAGTTTATGGGGGGAGGCTGAAGCTTTCTTT
D: .; J: TRBJ1-3; size: .; V: TRBV15; CDR3: CATRDGTSSGNTIYF; DNA: TGTGCCACCAGAGATGGGACTAGCTCTGGAAACACCATATATTTT
D: .; J: TRBJ1-5; size: .; V: TRBV5-1; CDR3: CASSLGTPSNQPQHF; DNA: TGCGCCAGCAGCCTCGGGACACCGAGCAATCAGCCCCAGCATTTT
D: .; J: TRBJ2-7; size: .; V: TRBV28; CDR3: CASSFALRTNYEQYF; DNA: TGTGCCAGCAGTTTCGCACTACGCACGAATTACGAGCAGTACTTC
D: TRBD2; J: TRBJ2-7; size: .; V: TRBV5-1; CDR3: CASSDGTIAAYEQYF; DNA: TGCGCCAGCAGCGACGGGACTATTGCAGCCTACGAGCAGTACTTC
D: .; J: TRBJ1-3; size: .; V: TRBV10-2; CDR3: CASKDDNSGNTIYF; DNA: TGCGCCAGCAAAGACGACAACTCTGGAAACACCATATATTTT
D: .; J: TRBJ1-5; size: .; V: TRBV10-3; CDR3: CATGQINQPQHF; DNA: TGTGCCACAGGACAGATAAATCAGCCCCAGCATTTT
D: TRBD2; J: TRBJ2-3; size: once; V: TRBV28; CDR3: CASITREERDTSDTQYF; DNA: TGTGCCAGCATCACCCGGGAGGAGCGGGATACTTCAGATACGCAGTATTTT
D: .; J: TRBJ1-2; size: .; V: TRBV2; CDR3: CASSEGFLGGAVDGYTF; DNA: TGTGCCAGCAGTGAAGGATTTTTGGGAGGGGCCGTGGATGGCTACACCTTC
D: TRBD1; J: TRBJ2-7; size: .; V: TRBV28; CDR3: CASSGQGTYEQYF; DNA: TGTGCCAGCAGCGGACAGGGGACCTACGAGCAGTACTTC
D: .; J: TRBJ2-2; size: .; V: TRBV6-1; CDR3: CASSRVGELFF; DNA: TGTGCCTCCTCCCGGGTCGGGGAGCTGTTTTTT
D: .; J: TRBJ2-7; size: .; V: TRBV5-1; CDR3: CASSHAGREYEQYF; DNA: TGCGCCAGCAGCCACGCGGGCAGGGAATACGAGCAGTACTTC
D: .; J: TRBJ1-2; size: .; V: TRBV18; CDR3: CASSREQPYGYTF; DNA: TGTGCCAGCTCTCGAGAACAGCCCTATGGCTACACCTTC
D: TRBD1; J: TRBJ1-5; size: .; V: TRBV4-1; CDR3: CASSQLYRGEGNQPQHF; DNA: TGCGCCAGCAGCCAACTCTACAGGGGTGAGGGTAATCAGCCCCAGCATTTT
D: TRBD1; J: TRBJ1-5; size: .; V: TRBV13; CDR3: CASSLGDRGNQPQHF; DNA: TGTGCCAGCAGCTTAGGGGACAGGGGTAATCAGCCCCAGCATTTT
D: .; J: TRBJ2-3; size: .; V: TRBV19; CDR3: CASRPLEADTQYF; DNA: TGTGCCAGTAGACCACTAGAGGCAGATACGCAGTATTTT
D: .; J: TRBJ1-2; size: .; V: TRBV28; CDR3: CASSFSLLQRNYGYTF; DNA: TGTGCCAGCAGTTTTTCCCTACTTCAGCGGAACTATGGCTACACCTTC
D: .; J: TRBJ2-3; size: .; V: TRBV7-8; CDR3: CASSFSFYTDTQYF; DNA: TGTGCCAGCAGCTTTTCTTTTTACACAGATACGCAGTATTTT
D: .; J: TRBJ1-3; size: .; V: TRBV7-9; CDR3: CASSLQGGNTIYF; DNA: TGTGCCAGCAGCTTACAAGGTGGAAACACCATATATTTT
D: .; J: TRBJ2-1; size: .; V: TRBV14; CDR3: CASSQARFEQFF; DNA: TGTGCCAGCAGCCAGGCTAGATTTGAGCAGTTCTTC
D: .; J: TRBJ2-7; size: .; V: TRBV28; CDR3: CASSTQGGYEQYF; DNA: TGTGCCAGCAGTACTCAGGGGGGTTACGAGCAGTACTTC
D: .; J: TRBJ2-4; size: few; V: TRBV10-1; CDR3: CASSAGVGDIQYF; DNA: TGCGCCAGCAGTGCTGGAGTGGGGGACATTCAGTACTTC
D: .; J: TRBJ1-3; size: once; V: TRBV5-1; CDR3: CASSLVGGSGNTIYF; DNA: TGCGCCAGCAGCTTGGTGGGCGGCTCTGGAAACACCATATATTTT
D: TRBD1; J: TRBJ1-2; size: .; V: TRBV12-5; CDR3: CASGLGQGNYGYTF; DNA: TGTGCTAGTGGTTTGGGACAGGGTAACTATGGCTACACCTTC
D: .; J: TRBJ2-4; size: .; V: TRBV18; CDR3: CASSPLGTGRAKNIQYF; DNA: TGTGCCAGCTCACCACTCGGCACAGGGAGAGCCAAAAACATTCAGTACTTC
D: TRBD2; J: TRBJ2-3; size: .; V: TRBV29-1; CDR3: CSVPGLASWGTDTQYF; DNA: TGCAGCGTTCCGGGACTAGCGTCGTGGGGCACAGATACGCAGTATTTT
D: .; J: TRBJ1-6; size: .; V: TRBV7-9; CDR3: CASSLTGTPLHF; DNA: TGTGCCAGCAGCTTAACGGGGACACCCCTCCACTTT
D: .; J: TRBJ2-6; size: .; V: TRBV19; CDR3: CASRVSGANVLTF; DNA: TGTGCCAGTAGGGTCTCTGGGGCCAACGTCCTGACTTTC
D: .; J: TRBJ1-5; size: .; V: TRBV10-3; CDR3: CATRQTVYSNQPQHF; DNA: TGTGCCACGAGACAGACGGTTTATAGCAATCAGCCCCAGCATTTT
D: .; J: TRBJ2-1; size: .; V: TRBV23-1; CDR3: CASSQFFREKRDNEQFF; DNA: TGCGCCAGCAGTCAATTTTTCCGGGAGAAAAGGGACAATGAGCAGTTCTTC
D: TRBD1; J: TRBJ1-3; size: .; V: TRBV5-1; CDR3: CASSLGQGTGNTIYF; DNA: TGCGCCAGCAGCTTGGGACAGGGAACTGGAAACACCATATATTTT
D: .; J: TRBJ1-5; size: .; V: TRBV6-6; CDR3: CASGIADPDGYQPQHF; DNA: TGTGCCAGCGGAATCGCCGACCCAGACGGGTATCAGCCCCAGCATTTT
D: TRBD2; J: TRBJ2-1; size: .; V: TRBV14; CDR3: CASSQGQGLAGGPTIF; DNA: TGTGCCAGCAGCCAAGGACAGGGACTAGCGGGAGGGCCGACGATCTTC
D: TRBD1; J: TRBJ1-1; size: .; V: TRBV5-1; CDR3: CASSPGTGGPNTEAFF; DNA: TGCGCCAGCAGCCCGGGGACAGGGGGCCCGAACACTGAAGCTTTCTTT
D: TRBD2; J: TRBJ2-1; size: .; V: TRBV7-9; CDR3: CGTRVAGDFHEQFF; DNA: TGTGGCACCCGGGTAGCGGGAGATTTCCATGAGCAGTTCTTC
D: .; J: TRBJ1-4; size: .; V: TRBV6-5; CDR3: CASSYAGAWDEKLFF; DNA: TGTGCCAGCAGTTACGCCGGGGCTTGGGATGAAAAACTGTTTTTT
D: TRBD1; J: TRBJ2-5; size: .; V: TRBV27; CDR3: CASGQVQETQYF; DNA: TGTGCCAGCGGACAGGTCCAAGAGACCCAGTACTTC
D: .; J: TRBJ1-5; size: .; V: TRBV7-8; CDR3: CASSSGSTVGNQPQHF; DNA: TGTGCCAGCAGCTCCGGGTCCACGGTGGGCAATCAGCCCCAGCATTTT
D: .; J: TRBJ1-2; size: .; V: TRBV19; CDR3: CASSITGLDYGYTF; DNA: TGTGCCAGTAGTATTACGGGCTTGGACTATGGCTACACCTTC
D: TRBD2; J: TRBJ2-2; size: .; V: TRBV19; CDR3: CASSYALAALPELFF; DNA: TGTGCCAGTAGTTATGCTCTAGCGGCCCTCCCGGAGCTGTTTTTT
D: .; J: TRBJ2-7; size: .; V: TRBV27; CDR3: CASSSQGGGYEQYF; DNA: TGTGCCAGCAGCTCACAGGGCGGGGGCTACGAGCAGTACTTC
D: .; J: TRBJ2-2; size: .; V: TRBV5-1; CDR3: CASSLGPTGELFF; DNA: TGCGCCAGCAGCTTGGGGCCCACCGGGGAGCTGTTTTTT
D: .; J: TRBJ1-3; size: .; V: TRBV28; CDR3: CASSFRGLGNTIYF; DNA: TGTGCCAGCAGTTTTAGGGGTTTGGGAAACACCATATATTTT
D: TRBD1; J: TRBJ2-5; size: .; V: TRBV30; CDR3: CAWALGTGTQYF; DNA: TGTGCCTGGGCCCTCGGGACAGGGACCCAGTACTTC
D: .; J: TRBJ1-5; size: .; V: TRBV19; CDR3: CASRGGASNQPQHF; DNA: TGTGCCAGTAGAGGCGGGGCATCCAATCAGCCCCAGCATTTT
D: .; J: TRBJ2-2; size: .; V: TRBV5-1; CDR3: CASSLGTKGTGELFF; DNA: TGCGCCAGCAGCTTGGGGACCAAAGGCACCGGGGAGCTGTTTTTT
D: .; J: TRBJ1-2; size: .; V: TRBV28; CDR3: CASRYSHGPLYGYTF; DNA: TGTGCCAGCAGATATTCCCATGGCCCCCTTTATGGCTACACCTTC
D: .; J: TRBJ2-1; size: .; V: TRBV2; CDR3: CASRALGNEQFF; DNA: TGTGCCAGCAGAGCGCTCGGCAATGAGCAGTTCTTC
D: TRBD2; J: TRBJ2-3; size: .; V: TRBV2; CDR3: CASSAQEGGTQYF; DNA: TGTGCCAGCAGCGCTCAGGAGGGAGGGACGCAGTATTTT
D: .; J: TRBJ2-2; size: .; V: TRBV28; CDR3: CASSLIRGSGELFF; DNA: TGTGCCAGCAGTTTAATCAGGGGATCCGGGGAGCTGTTTTTT
D: .; J: TRBJ1-3; size: .; V: TRBV5-1; CDR3: CASSPGTPGNTIYF; DNA: TGCGCCAGCAGCCCCGGGACTCCTGGAAACACCATATATTTT
D: TRBD1; J: TRBJ1-2; size: .; V: TRBV2; CDR3: CASSEGGTGRFGYTF; DNA: TGTGCCAGCAGTGAAGGGGGGACAGGGCGATTTGGCTACACCTTC
D: .; J: TRBJ2-7; size: once; V: TRBV27; CDR3: CASSLLDPWDEQYF; DNA: TGTGCCAGCAGTTTATTGGACCCTTGGGACGAGCAGTACTTC
D: .; J: TRBJ2-1; size: .; V: TRBV5-1; CDR3: CASSLGQPYNEQFF; DNA: TGCGCCAGCAGCTTGGGACAGCCCTACAATGAGCAGTTCTTC
D: .; J: TRBJ2-2; size: .; V: TRBV6-6; CDR3: CASTARSDTGELFF; DNA: TGTGCCAGCACCGCCAGGAGTGACACCGGGGAGCTGTTTTTT